This T cell receptor beta chain was sequenced during a study of OX40 agonist ivuxolimab in advanced cancers. In the study overall: Previous treatment with anti-PD-1, anti-PD-L1 or anti-CTLA-4 therapy was allowed; 40% had received some.

V was shortened by 10 bases and J by 6 bases, with 19 bases between the two germline ends. The CDR3 is 15 residues long. The germline V gene encodes CDR1 WNHNN and CDR2 SYGVQD (reference sequence). Repertoires were generated with immunoSEQ multiplex PCR, while TCRdb's copy carries only in-frame clones and drops some. The sample carries just under 85,000 clones, 83% recorded once. General observations from the study: Clonal expansion was seen in CD4+ and CD8+ blood T cells by week 6 at 0.1 to 3.0 mg/kg.

On this clone itself: Its matching antigen is unknown.

Autoimmune disease history or systemic immunosuppression was exclusionary. Sequences were derived from CD4+ or CD8+ T cells sorted from blood, sampled in a trial of the OX40 agonist ivuxolimab. The receptor was derived from an adult with an advanced solid tumor such as melanoma, head and neck, liver or kidney cancer. This sequence joins TRBV10-1 and TRBJ1-6; D is possibly TRBD1 (6 bases). The CDR3 sequence: CAKPRGGRSNSPLHF. The CDR3 DNA follows: TGCGCCAAACCTAGGGGGGGAAGGAGTAATTCACCCCTCCACTTT.